This T cell receptor (beta chain) was captured in a study of blood T cell repertoires in COVID-19. Looking at the study overall: Sites in the United States, Italy and Spain provided acute and convalescent COVID-19 samples. The cDNA or gDNA used as material had been derived from T cells, B-cell-depleted T cells, or PBMCs.

Germline CDR1 and CDR2: LGHDT and YNNKEL (reference sequence). The ends lost 6 bases at V and 6 bases at J; junction bases unmatched: 3. The CDR3 sequence is 13 residues long. The data were produced by immunoSEQ multiplex PCR, yet TCRdb's version contains in-frame clones alone and is incomplete. The sample lists approximately 100,000 clones; around 82% were seen once. The sequence was obtained from a woman between 50 and 59 years old with acute or convalescent COVID-19. The sample comprised peripheral blood. This chain connects TRBV3-1 (or the pseudogene TRBV3-2) to TRBJ1-1, with 11 bases fitting TRBD1. Here the CDR3 DNA reads TGTGCCAGCAGTCGGGACAGGGGGGCTGAAGCTTTCTTT. It yields the protein CASSRDRGAEAFF.